These 22 T cell receptor beta chains came from one sample sequenced in a study of beta chain features in type 1 diabetes. Since all of the isolated RNA was reverse transcribed, expressed TCRB transcripts were what got sequenced. Some clones are missing from TCRdb's copy, which holds only in-frame ones; the method was immunoSEQ multiplex PCR. The sample holds 300,000 to 400,000 clones, about 10% seen once. What was sequenced was naive CD4+ T cells from blood. The source of these receptors is a woman aged 25 to 39 in good health.

CDR3 protein: CAISGRRATEAFF. In nucleotides, the CDR3 is TGTGCCATCTCTGGGAGGAGGGCCACTGAAGCTTTCTTT. The chain links TRBV7-9 to TRBJ1-1; D not resolved. Germline CDR1 and CDR2: SEHNR and FQNEAQ (reference sequence). The CDR3 runs 13 residues. V lost 10 bases to trimming and J lost 4 bases, with 16 bases between them.

This clone came up a few times. The chain has TRBV19 and TRBJ2-7; D perhaps matches TRBD2 (7 bases). Germline-derived CDR1 and CDR2 are LNHDA and SQIVND (reference sequence). This CDR3 is 13 amino acids long. V dropped 5 bases and J dropped 5 bases, with 13 bases sitting between them. The chain's CDR3 is CASSDQGRDEQYF. The CDR3 DNA reads TGTGCCAGTAGTGACCAGGGGAGGGACGAGCAGTACTTC.

To note about this clone: Other DNA sequences within the sample encode an identical CDR3. J is TRBJ2-7 and V is TRBV29-1; 12 bases map to TRBD2. V shed 4 bases and J 2 bases; nucleotides not matched to a gene: 3. The CDR3 runs to 14 residues. Germline V CDR1 and CDR2: SQVTM, ANQGSEA. CDR3 coding DNA: TGCAGCGTTGCGAGACTAGCGGGAGCCTACGAGCAGTACTTC. It encodes CSVARLAGAYEQYF.

In this sample, this clone turned up a few times. V gene TRBV9 combines with J gene TRBJ2-6, with 11 bases lining up with TRBD2. The ends lost 0 bases at V and 0 bases at J; junction bases unmatched: 2. CDR1 SGDLS and CDR2 YYNGEE come from the germline V gene. This CDR3 region has 18 residues. The CDR3: CASSVDLAGGSGANVLTF. CDR3 in DNA: TGTGCCAGCAGCGTAGATCTAGCGGGGGGCTCTGGGGCCAACGTCCTGACTTTC.

This clone has only a few counts. The chain uses TRBV28 and TRBJ2-7; 8 bases agree with TRBD1. Germline V gene data show CDR1 as MDHEN and CDR2 as SYDVKM. After removal of 5 bases from V and 0 bases from J, the junction contained 18 bases not matched to a gene. The CDR3 is made up of 19 amino acids. DNA of the CDR3: TGTGCCAGCAGTCCGACCCCCGGGACAGGTTCTCGAAGCTCCTACGAGCAGTACTTC. Its translation: CASSPTPGTGSRSSYEQYF.

In its sample, this clone was seen a few times. The chain carries TRBV27 and TRBJ2-5; the match to TRBD2 covers 7 bases. The ends lost 8 bases at V and 2 bases at J; junction bases unmatched: 2. The CDR3 covers 12 residues. CDR1 MNHEY and CDR2 SMNVEV come from the germline V gene (reference sequence). The CDR3 here is CASQGLQETQYF. CDR3 sequence (DNA): TGTGCCAGCCAGGGACTACAAGAGACCCAGTACTTC.

The chain employs TRBV5-1 and TRBJ2-1; D remains ambiguous. CDR1 is SGHRS and CDR2 is YFSETQ in the germline V gene. CDR3 length equals 12 residues. V lost 0 bases and J 7 bases, leaving 5 bases between the germline ends. The CDR3 bases are TGCGCCAGCAGCTTGGAACAGAATGAGCAGTTCTTC. Translating it yields CASSLEQNEQFF.

The chain employs TRBV9 and TRBJ2-5, with a tentative D call TRBD2 (5 bases). The V gene lost 0 bases and the J gene lost 5 bases, with 14 bases spanning the gap. CDR3 length: 15 residues. Germline V gives CDR1 SGDLS, CDR2 YYNGEE. CDR3 amino acids: CASSVVGSQVETQYF. In DNA form, the CDR3 reads TGTGCCAGCAGCGTAGTGGGGAGCCAGGTGGAGACCCAGTACTTC.

This chain links TRBV5-1 with TRBJ2-7, with TRBD1 matching over 10 bases. The trim removed 3 bases at V and 6 bases at J, leaving 12 bases unmatched. The CDR3 extends over 16 amino acids. CDR1 SGHRS and CDR2 YFSETQ come from the germline V gene. The CDR3 is CASSSYVDRGRSEQYF. Here the CDR3 DNA reads TGCGCCAGCAGCTCATACGTGGACAGGGGGAGGAGCGAGCAGTACTTC.

The J gene is TRBJ2-1, the V gene TRBV5-6, with TRBD2 matching over 9 bases. The CDR3 runs 16 residues. V lost 0 bases to trimming and J lost 4 bases; unmatched junction nucleotides: 5. From germline, CDR1 is SGHDT and CDR2 YYEEEE. The CDR3 sequence: CASSLGLAAGYNEQFF. CDR3 nucleotides: TGTGCCAGCAGCTTGGGACTAGCGGCGGGGTACAATGAGCAGTTCTTC.

As to this clone: Compared with germline, one end of the junction differs, possibly owing to a read error. The gene calls are TRBV29-1 and TRBJ2-1, with a tentative D call TRBD2 (5 bases). Germline V CDR1 and CDR2: SQVTM, ANQGSEA. This CDR3 comprises 11 residues. CDR3 protein: CSVDWQEVGIF. The DNA of the CDR3 is TGCAGCGTTGATTGGCAGGAGGTGGGAATCTTC.

A single count supports this clone. V and J are TRBV19 and TRBJ2-2; the D is unclear. This CDR3 contains 12 residues. V was trimmed by 6 bases and J by 4 bases, leaving 6 bases between them. The germline gives CDR1 LNHDA, CDR2 SQIVND (reference sequence). CDR3 sequence reads: CASSGSTGELFF. In nucleotides, the CDR3 is TGTGCCAGTAGCGGGTCCACCGGGGAGCTGTTTTTT.

This chain links TRBV7-3 with TRBJ2-2, with TRBD2 identical over 8 bases. This CDR3 has 16 amino acids. J was trimmed by 1 base and V by 0 bases; bases with no gene match: 1. The germline V gene encodes CDR1 SGHTA and CDR2 FQGTGA. CDR3 in DNA: TGTGCCAGCAGCTTAACCGGGACTAGGAACACCGGGGAGCTGTTTTTT. Translated, it gives CASSLTGTRNTGELFF.

The V gene is TRBV7-6, the J gene TRBJ2-6; weak D call: TRBD1 (5 bases). The CDR3 runs 15 residues. With 3 bases removed from V and 3 bases from J, the gap between germline ends came to 9 bases. Germline lookup yields CDR1 SGHVS and CDR2 FNYEAQ. The CDR3: CASSFSQGGANVLTF. The DNA of the CDR3 is TGTGCCAGCAGCTTTTCGCAGGGTGGGGCCAACGTCCTGACTTTC.

The chain carries TRBV25-1 and TRBJ1-1; 8 positions agree with TRBD1. Germline V gene data show CDR1 as MGHDK and CDR2 as SYGVNS. The CDR3 covers 16 residues. With 6 bases clipped from V and 5 bases from J, the junction kept 14 bases outside the gene matches. This CDR3 is CASSTPQGAGKTEAFF. CDR3 DNA: TGTGCCAGCAGCACCCCCCAGGGGGCGGGGAAAACTGAAGCTTTCTTT.

This clone was counted a few times. The V and J genes are TRBV2 and TRBJ2-5, with D perhaps TRBD1 (5 bases). Germline V CDR1 and CDR2: SNHLY, FYNNEI. V dropped 6 bases and J dropped 2 bases, with 10 bases sitting between them. This CDR3 has 13 residues. CDR3 in amino acids: CASRTDIQETQYF. The CDR3 DNA reads as TGTGCCAGCAGGACAGACATTCAAGAGACCCAGTACTTC.

This clone was found a few times. This sequence joins TRBV27 and TRBJ1-1, with 8 bases fitting TRBD1. V lost 8 bases and J lost 3; bases outside the gene matches: 5. This CDR3 has 13 residues. CDR1 and CDR2 from the germline V gene are MNHEY and SMNVEV (reference sequence). The CDR3 bases are TGTGCCAGCTCAGGGGGCGCGCACACTGAAGCTTTCTTT. Translation: CASSGGAHTEAFF.

This chain links TRBV5-1 with TRBJ2-5; 12 bases line up with TRBD2. Germline loops: CDR1 SGHRS, CDR2 YFSETQ. The length of the CDR3 is 15 residues. With V trimmed by 0 bases and J by 5 bases, 2 bases remained unmatched. For the CDR3, the DNA is TGCGCCAGCAGCTTGGCCCTAGCGGGAGGGGAGACCCAGTACTTC. Its protein product is CASSLALAGGETQYF.

V gene TRBV9 combines with J gene TRBJ1-2, with D possibly matching TRBD1 (5 bases). This CDR3 comprises 15 residues. Germline V gene data show CDR1 as SGDLS and CDR2 as YYNGEE. Trimming took off 3 bases at V and 5 bases at J, with 17 bases between the two ends. This chain's CDR3 is CASSASFYTGYGYTF. CDR3 nucleotide sequence: TGTGCCAGCAGCGCGTCGTTCTACACAGGTTATGGCTACACCTTC.

The CDR3 coding sequence is TGTGCCTGGACCCTGGGACTAGCGGGAGAGACCCAGTACTTC. Encoded protein: CAWTLGLAGETQYF. The genes are TRBV30 and TRBJ2-5; the match to TRBD2 covers 12 bases. This CDR3 has 14 amino acids. V gave up 4 bases and J gave up 4 bases; unmatched junction bases: 4. Germline V gives CDR1 GTSNPN, CDR2 SVGIG (reference sequence).

The chain couples TRBV7-9 to TRBJ2-2, with TRBD1 matching over 7 bases. Trimming at V came to 6 bases and at J to 6 bases, leaving 7 bases not matched to a gene. This CDR3 has 14 residues. CDR1 SEHNR and CDR2 FQNEAQ come from the germline V gene (reference sequence). The CDR3 nucleotides are TGTGCCAGCAGGACAGGGATTCAGTCCGGGGAGCTGTTTTTT. It specifies CASRTGIQSGELFF.

This chain connects TRBV27 to TRBJ2-1, with 11 nucleotides matching TRBD2. Germline-derived CDR1 and CDR2 are MNHEY and SMNVEV (reference sequence). V shed 5 bases, J shed 4 bases, and the junction held 7 bases outside the gene matches. The CDR3 is 16 residues long. CDR3 amino acids: CASSTPTSGNYNEQFF. In DNA, the CDR3 is TGTGCCAGCAGTACACCGACTAGCGGGAATTACAATGAGCAGTTCTTC.